The T cell receptor (beta chain) under discussion was sequenced for a study of cytomegalovirus exposure and HLA in healthy donors. Findings and limits, study-wide: The classifier was said to identify cytomegalovirus status with high specificity and sensitivity.

A few counts support this clone. As yet, its antigen is unknown. Sequencing was performed with immunoSEQ multiplex PCR; in TCRdb, only in-frame clones are kept and a portion is missing. The sample holds roughly 84,000 clones; approximately 90% are singletons and the top ten take about 2.2%. The CDR3 runs 13 residues. Deletions cut 4 bases from V and 2 bases from J, with 8 bases between. CDR1 SNHLY and CDR2 FYNNEI come from the germline V gene. The chain links TRBV2 to TRBJ1-1, with no clear D. The sequenced material came from PBMCs. This sequence originates from a man in his thirties or forties in good health and CMV-seronegative. The CDR3 spells CASSGEANTEAFF. The DNA for the CDR3 is TGTGCCAGCAGTGGGGAGGCTAACACTGAAGCTTTCTTT.